The entry below gives a single TCR beta chain sequence along with its context. Its matching antigen is unknown. The germline V and J ends were trimmed by 4 bases and 4 bases, with 11 bases remaining between them. The germline V gene encodes CDR1 SQVTM and CDR2 ANQGSEA. The CDR3 loop spans 13 amino acids. This sample is part of a study of blood T cells in healthy people across ages. Study-wide results and limits: Diversity estimates drawn from one million T cells were deemed underestimates.

For the second PCR, which ran for about 6 to 11 cycles, a sample-barcoded 5' primer and a J-beta primer mix were used. MiXCR, applied by TCRdb to the 5' RACE reads, yields one record per CDR3 protein. The repertoire holds roughly 1.5 million distinct CDR3 sequences, around 40% seen once, with 4% in the top ten. The specimen was blood. This chain uses TRBV29-1 with TRBJ1-3; the D is unclear. The clonotype originates from a woman between 18 and 29 years old in good health. CDR3 in amino acids: CSVGRGGGNTIYF. As DNA, the CDR3 is TGCAGCGTTGGTAGAGGAGGAGGAAACACCATATATTTT.